The 32 T cell receptor beta chains presented below share a single source sample, sequenced in a study of identifying expanded T cells in peripheral blood. TCRdb keeps only in-frame clones here, not all; method: immunoSEQ multiplex PCR. Among about 91,000 clones listed, approximately 88% were seen once. Sequencing was carried out using blood. The receptors here all came from a person between 18 and 75 years old in good health.

The sample holds one count of this clone. V usage is TRBV2 and J usage is TRBJ1-4; the D is unclear. The V gene lost 2 bases and the J gene lost 8 bases, with 9 bases spanning the gap. The CDR3 contains 13 residues. Germline CDR1 is SNHLY and CDR2 is FYNNEI. In DNA, the CDR3 is TGTGCCAGCAGTGAATCCAGTGGGGAAAAACTGTTTTTT. Amino acids: CASSESSGEKLFF.

The chain is built from TRBV11-2 and TRBJ2-1; 7 bases agree with TRBD1. The CDR3 sequence is 15 residues long. J gave up 6 bases and V 5 bases, and 10 bases lay outside the gene matches. In germline, CDR1 is SGHAT, CDR2 FQNNGV. DNA of the CDR3: TGTGCCAGCAGCCAGACAGGGTTGAGCTCCAATGAGCAGTTCTTC. Translation gives CASSQTGLSSNEQFF.

The chain employs TRBV5-1 and TRBJ1-4; perhaps TRBD1 as D (5 bases). The germline gives CDR1 SGHRS, CDR2 YFSETQ. The CDR3 runs to 14 residues. Trimming removed 4 bases at V and 4 bases at J, with 11 bases between. In DNA form, the CDR3 reads TGCGCCAGCAGCCCAGGGATCGGTAATGAAAAACTGTTTTTT. It specifies CASSPGIGNEKLFF.

This clone was observed a few times. The chain joins TRBV7-9 to TRBJ2-3, with TRBD2 matching over 15 bases. Germline CDR1 and CDR2: SEHNR and FQNEAQ (reference sequence). The CDR3 spans 14 residues. V was pared by 4 bases and J by 8 bases, with 1 base of the junction left unmatched. The CDR3 region is CASSSGLAGGTQYF. CDR3 in DNA: TGTGCCAGCAGCTCGGGACTAGCGGGAGGTACGCAGTATTTT. The variable domain in full, with the rest retrieved from reference TRBV7-9 and TRBJ2-3, is DTGVSQNPRHKITKRGQNVTFRCDPISEHNRLYWYRQTLGQGPEFLTYFQNEAQLEKSRLLSDRFSAERPKGSFSTLEIQRTEQGDSAMYLCASSSGLAGGTQYFGPGTRLTVL.

V usage is TRBV9 and J usage is TRBJ2-5, with D possibly matching TRBD2 (6 bases). V was pared by 2 bases and J by 4 bases, with 15 bases between. This CDR3 comprises 15 residues. CDR1 SGDLS and CDR2 YYNGEE come from the germline V gene. The CDR3 DNA reads TGTGCCAGCAGCGTCCACGGGAGAGGAGGAGAGACCCAGTACTTC. Translated: CASSVHGRGGETQYF.

The chain links TRBV27 to TRBJ1-6, with 9 bases that match TRBD1. Germline loops: CDR1 MNHEY, CDR2 SMNVEV (reference sequence). V lost 5 bases, J lost 2 bases, and 7 bases stayed unmatched. There are 17 residues in the CDR3. The CDR3, as DNA: TGTGCCAGCAGTGATACCCGACAGGGGGCCTATAATTCACCCCTCCACTTT. It is translated as CASSDTRQGAYNSPLHF.

The chain carries TRBV2 and TRBJ1-5; D possibly corresponds to TRBD1 (5 bases). The germline V gene has CDR1 SNHLY and CDR2 FYNNEI. The CDR3 spans 14 residues. Between the trimmed V and J ends, which lost 4 bases and 5 bases, there was a span of 12 bases. CDR3 nucleotides: TGTGCCAGCAGTGGACGATCGGGGGATCAGCCCCAGCATTTT. Translation gives CASSGRSGDQPQHF.

The rearrangement uses TRBV10-3 and TRBJ2-7; TRBD1 agrees at 9 bases. Germline lookup yields CDR1 ENHRY and CDR2 SYGVKD. The V segment lost 8 bases and the J segment 3 bases; nucleotides outside the gene matches: 5. The CDR3 loop spans 13 amino acids. CDR3 loop: CAIGGQGIYEQYF. CDR3 in DNA: TGTGCCATCGGAGGACAGGGGATCTACGAGCAGTACTTC.

The V and J genes are TRBV9 and TRBJ2-7, with TRBD1 as a possible D gene (8 bases). The CDR3 loop spans 15 amino acids. The germline V gene has CDR1 SGDLS and CDR2 YYNGEE. With 4 bases removed from V and 4 bases from J, the gap between germline ends came to 18 bases. CDR3 sequence (DNA): TGTGCCAGCAGCCGTACCGACAGGGGAGGGTACGAGCAGTACTTC. This translates into CASSRTDRGGYEQYF.

In its sample, this clone was seen a few times. The V and J genes are TRBV7-2 and TRBJ2-2, with D unclear. Germline values: CDR1 SGHTA, CDR2 FQGNSA. The V gene lost 2 bases and the J gene lost 8 bases, with 12 bases spanning the gap. CDR3 length: 14 residues. Here the CDR3 reads CASSLRPGAGELFF. The CDR3 bases are TGTGCCAGCAGCTTACGGCCCGGAGCTGGGGAGCTGTTTTTT.

V and J are TRBV4-1 and TRBJ2-2; a possible D gene is TRBD2 (6 bases). Trimming removed 1 base at V and 3 bases at J, with 9 bases between. CDR3 length: 15 amino acids. Per germline, CDR1 MGHRA and CDR2 YSYEKL. The CDR3 DNA reads TGCGCCAGCAGCCAAGGGCCGGGGGACACCGGGGAGCTGTTTTTT. Translation gives CASSQGPGDTGELFF.

The chain combines TRBV19 with TRBJ1-2; possibly TRBD1 for D (6 bases). The CDR3 has 13 residues. V gave up 4 bases and J gave up 5 bases, with 11 bases separating them. Per the germline V gene, CDR1 is LNHDA and CDR2 is SQIVND (reference sequence). CDR3 amino acids: CASSRGTNYGYTF. In nucleotides, the CDR3 is TGTGCCAGTAGTAGAGGGACAAATTATGGCTACACCTTC. Combining the CDR3 with reference TRBV19 and TRBJ1-2 gives the whole variable domain DGGITQSPKYLFRKEGQNVTLSCEQNLNHDAMYWYRQDPGQGLRLIYYSQIVNDFQKGDIAEGYSVSREKKESFPLTVTSAQKNPTAFYLCASSRGTNYGYTFGSGTRLTVV.

The chain employs TRBV5-1 and TRBJ2-7; no clear D gene. Trimming removed 2 bases at V and 0 bases at J, with 9 bases between. The CDR3 contains 14 residues. The germline gives CDR1 SGHRS, CDR2 YFSETQ. CDR3 in amino acids: CASSLGPTSYEQYF. In DNA, the CDR3 is TGCGCCAGCAGCTTAGGGCCCACCTCCTACGAGCAGTACTTC.

The gene calls are TRBV2 and TRBJ2-3; TRBD2 matches at 7 bases. Germline V CDR1 and CDR2: SNHLY, FYNNEI. V lost 4 bases and J lost 8; bases outside the gene matches: 0. This CDR3 has 11 amino acids. The CDR3, as DNA: TGTGCCAGCAGTGCGGGGGGTACGCAGTATTTT. It codes for CASSAGGTQYF.

This clone was observed a few times. The V gene is TRBV6-4, the J gene TRBJ2-3, with D hard to call. The CDR3 contains 14 residues. The V gene lost 3 bases and the J gene lost 2 bases, with 9 bases spanning the gap. Germline V gene sequence: CDR1 MRHNA, CDR2 SNTAGT. The CDR3 protein is CASSEKVDTDTQYF. In DNA form, the CDR3 reads TGTGCCAGCAGTGAGAAGGTGGACACAGATACGCAGTATTTT.

The chain couples TRBV6-1 to TRBJ1-4; D not resolved. V dropped 0 bases and J dropped 4 bases, with 12 bases sitting between them. This CDR3 has 16 amino acids. Germline lookup yields CDR1 MNHNS and CDR2 SASEGT. As DNA, the CDR3 is TGTGCCAGCAGTGAAGCAAGAAACGGGTATAATGAAAAACTGTTTTTT. Protein product: CASSEARNGYNEKLFF.

The chain couples TRBV19 to TRBJ2-2, with 10 bases that match TRBD1. CDR1 is LNHDA and CDR2 is SQIVND in the germline V gene (reference sequence). V dropped 3 bases and J dropped 4; count of bases not matched to a gene: 8. CDR3 size: 17 residues. As DNA, the CDR3 is TGTGCCAGTAGTATCTGGAAGGGACAGGGGATCACCGGGGAGCTGTTTTTT. Protein: CASSIWKGQGITGELFF. The variable domain in full, with the rest retrieved from reference TRBV19 and TRBJ2-2, is DGGITQSPKYLFRKEGQNVTLSCEQNLNHDAMYWYRQDPGQGLRLIYYSQIVNDFQKGDIAEGYSVSREKKESFPLTVTSAQKNPTAFYLCASSIWKGQGITGELFFGEGSRLTVL.

This clone came up once. Other DNA sequences in this specimen translate into the identical CDR3. The chain is built from TRBV6-6 and TRBJ1-4; D ambiguous. Germline V lookup: CDR1 MNHNY, CDR2 SVGAGI (reference sequence). V was clipped by 3 bases and J by 8 bases, with 10 bases between them. The CDR3 is 13 amino acids. The CDR3 DNA reads TGTGCCAGCAGTTATCGAGGCGGGGAAAAACTGTTTTTT. Translating it yields CASSYRGGEKLFF.

This clone was seen once. J is TRBJ2-5 and V is TRBV4-3; 11 bases match TRBD2. Gene TRBJ2-7 matches the end of the DNA better, so the J call may be wrong. The CDR3 spans 15 residues. Per the germline V gene, CDR1 is LGHNA and CDR2 is YSLEER. The CDR3 is CASSQVGTSGYEQYF. The CDR3 DNA is TGCGCCAGCAGCCAAGTTGGGACTAGCGGCTACGAGCAGTACTTC.

This sequence joins TRBV6-4 and TRBJ2-3; D possibly uses TRBD1 or TRBD2 (5 bases each). V lost 0 bases and J lost 2, with 9 bases in between. The CDR3 loop spans 15 amino acids. Germline V gene lookup returns CDR1 MRHNA and CDR2 SNTAGT. This CDR3 is CASSDSGVITDTQYF. CDR3 bases: TGTGCCAGCAGTGACTCGGGGGTAATCACAGATACGCAGTATTTT.

The genes are TRBV6-1 and TRBJ1-5; D remains ambiguous. Germline CDR1 is MNHNS and CDR2 is SASEGT. V lost 8 bases and J 9 bases, leaving 14 bases between the germline ends. CDR3 length: 12 residues. Here the CDR3 reads CASAKGGSPQHF. DNA of the CDR3: TGTGCCAGCGCCAAAGGAGGATCGCCCCAGCATTTT.

A single count supports this clone. This chain uses TRBV4-1 with TRBJ1-5, with a tentative D call TRBD1 (5 bases). This CDR3 contains 14 residues. Germline V gene lookup returns CDR1 MGHRA and CDR2 YSYEKL. Trimming left V 4 bases short and J 5 bases short, with 12 bases between. The CDR3 nucleotides read TGCGCCAGCAGCCCATTTACGGGGGATCAGCCCCAGCATTTT. Protein: CASSPFTGDQPQHF.

The rearrangement links TRBV15 to TRBJ1-5, with 7 bases aligning to TRBD1. There are 13 residues in the CDR3. V gave up 6 bases and J gave up 5 bases; unmatched junction bases: 4. Per the germline V gene, CDR1 is LNHNV and CDR2 is YYDKDF (reference sequence). The CDR3 loop is CATSDRDDQPQHF. The CDR3 coding sequence is TGTGCCACCAGTGACAGGGATGATCAGCCCCAGCATTTT.

This clone is a singleton in its sample. V is TRBV7-3 and J is TRBJ2-6, with D unclear. This CDR3 has 17 residues. Deletions cut 2 bases from V and 0 bases from J, with 11 bases between. Germline values: CDR1 SGHTA, CDR2 FQGTGA. The CDR3 region has the DNA TGTGCCAGCAGCTTATACCCCGAGCACTCTGGGGCCAACGTCCTGACTTTC. Translating it yields CASSLYPEHSGANVLTF.

The DNA of the CDR3 is TGTGCCAGCAGTGCCGGGACAGGGGGCAGCGCTGAAGCTTTCTTT. Encoded protein: CASSAGTGGSAEAFF. The rearrangement uses TRBV6-1 and TRBJ1-1, with TRBD1 matching 12 bases. The germline V gene encodes CDR1 MNHNS and CDR2 SASEGT. The CDR3 consists of 15 residues. V shed 4 bases and J 6 bases; nucleotides not matched to a gene: 6.

This CDR3 reads CASSVGGFSSYEQYF. The CDR3 DNA reads as TGTGCCAGCAGCGTCGGGGGATTTTCCTCCTACGAGCAGTACTTC. This chain links TRBV9 with TRBJ2-7; tentative D call: TRBD2 (6 bases). Germline values: CDR1 SGDLS, CDR2 YYNGEE. V lost 2 bases to trimming and J lost 0 bases, with 12 bases between them. This CDR3 contains 15 residues.

The rearrangement links TRBV4-2 to TRBJ2-7; 10 bases map to TRBD1. This CDR3 has 15 amino acids. The ends lost 5 bases at V and 3 bases at J; junction bases unmatched: 7. Germline V gives CDR1 LGHNA, CDR2 YNFKEQ. Written as DNA, the CDR3 is TGTGCCAGCAGCTTGGACAGGGGGTTCGGCTACGAGCAGTACTTC. It specifies CASSLDRGFGYEQYF.

The genes are TRBV5-4 and TRBJ2-5; D unclear. Trimming took 4 bases from V and 13 from J, leaving 14 bases between them. The CDR3 has 11 residues. The germline CDR1 and CDR2 sequences are SGHNT and YYREEE (reference sequence). CDR3: CASSPYTGPYF. CDR3 bases: TGTGCCAGCAGCCCTTATACCGGCCCGTACTTC.

The table lists this clone with a count of one. The genes are TRBV7-7 and TRBJ2-1; D unclear. There are 13 residues in the CDR3. CDR1 and CDR2 from the germline V gene are SSHAT and FNYEAQ (reference sequence). V dropped 5 bases and J dropped 5 bases, with 10 bases sitting between them. The CDR3 region has the DNA TGTGCCAGCAGCGGGGAACTTGACAATGAGCAGTTCTTC. Translation gives CASSGELDNEQFF.

This chain links TRBV5-5 with TRBJ2-1; D not certain. Germline V gene lookup returns CDR1 SGHKS and CDR2 YYEKEE (reference sequence). Trimming shortened V by 1 base and J by 3 bases, and 2 bases separated the two germline ends. The CDR3 spans 12 residues. The CDR3 DNA sequence: TGTGCCAGCAGCTTGAGCTACAATGAGCAGTTCTTC. This sequence encodes CASSLSYNEQFF. Variable domain in full (rest from reference TRBV5-5 and TRBJ2-1): DAGVTQSPTHLIKTRGQQVTLRCSPISGHKSVSWYQQVLGQGPQFIFQYYEKEERGRGNFPDRFSARQFPNYSSELNVNALLLGDSALYLCASSLSYNEQFFGPGTRLTVL.

This chain connects TRBV5-1 to TRBJ1-6; 8 positions match TRBD1. CDR3 length: 16 amino acids. J was trimmed by 5 bases and V by 5 bases; bases with no gene match: 9. Germline V gives CDR1 SGHRS, CDR2 YFSETQ. CDR3 coding DNA: TGCGCCAGCAGATATGTCGACAGGGGTGATAATTCACCCCTCCACTTT. It codes for CASRYVDRGDNSPLHF.

V is TRBV28 and J is TRBJ2-6; D remains unclear. Trimming removed 4 bases from V and 0 bases from J, with 13 bases in between. Germline-derived CDR1 and CDR2 are MDHEN and SYDVKM. CDR3 size: 17 residues. The CDR3 bases are TGTGCCAGCAGTTCTTCAGGATCCTACTCTGGGGCCAACGTCCTGACTTTC. This codes for CASSSSGSYSGANVLTF.